Below, one T cell receptor (beta chain) is given with its context. The antigen is not known. Here immunoSEQ multiplex PCR was the method, and the copy in TCRdb shows in-frame clones only, minus some. The profile shows 95,000 to 100,000 clones, about 88% of them singletons. V was clipped by 0 bases and J by 4 bases, with 11 bases between them. From germline, CDR1 is SGHNT and CDR2 YYREEE (reference sequence). This CDR3 is 15 amino acids long. The sample is drawn from a study of T cell responses to AZD1222 COVID-19 vaccine. General observations from the study: The number of AZD1222 recipients seropositive at baseline was only 5 to 7. Clonal diversity was possibly underestimated; the donors were predominantly white British and more often female.

Investigators merged groups given second doses at roughly 4 or roughly 12 weeks. The chain uses TRBV5-4 and TRBJ2-1; D is possibly TRBD1 or TRBD2 (6 bases each). The sequence derives from an adult who received the AZD1222 COVID-19 vaccine. Sequences were derived from peripheral blood, sampled 28 days after the second AZD1222 dose. The CDR3 nucleotides are TGTGCCAGCAGCTTGGAGCTAGGGGGGTACAATGAGCAGTTCTTC. The encoded protein is CASSLELGGYNEQFF.